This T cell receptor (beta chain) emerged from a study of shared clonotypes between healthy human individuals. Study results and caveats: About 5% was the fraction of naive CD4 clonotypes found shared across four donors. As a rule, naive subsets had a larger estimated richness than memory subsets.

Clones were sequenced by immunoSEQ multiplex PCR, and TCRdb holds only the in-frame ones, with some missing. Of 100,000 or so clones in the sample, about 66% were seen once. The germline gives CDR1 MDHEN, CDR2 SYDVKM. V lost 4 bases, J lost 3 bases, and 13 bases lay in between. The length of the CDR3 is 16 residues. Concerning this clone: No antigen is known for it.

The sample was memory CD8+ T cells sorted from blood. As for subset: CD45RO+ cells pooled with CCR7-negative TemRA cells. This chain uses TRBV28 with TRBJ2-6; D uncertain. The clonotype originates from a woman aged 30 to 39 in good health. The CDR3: CASSSQSRRGANVLTF. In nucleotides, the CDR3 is TGTGCCAGCAGTTCCCAGAGCCGGCGTGGGGCCAACGTCCTGACTTTC.